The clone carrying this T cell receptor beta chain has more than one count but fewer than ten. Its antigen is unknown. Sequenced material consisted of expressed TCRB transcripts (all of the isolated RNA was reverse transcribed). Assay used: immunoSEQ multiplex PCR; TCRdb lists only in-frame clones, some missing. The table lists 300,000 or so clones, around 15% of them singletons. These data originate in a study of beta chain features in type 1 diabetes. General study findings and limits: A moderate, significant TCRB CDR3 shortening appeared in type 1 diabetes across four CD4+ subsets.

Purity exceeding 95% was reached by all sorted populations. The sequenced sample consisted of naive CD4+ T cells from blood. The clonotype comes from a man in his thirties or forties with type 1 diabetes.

The CDR3 DNA follows: TGCAGCGTTGCCCGGGGAGGATATGGTGGCACAGATACGCAGTATTTT. Translation: CSVARGGYGGTDTQYF. V and J are TRBV29-1 and TRBJ2-3; TRBD2 might be the D (6 bases). Germline lookup yields CDR1 SQVTM and CDR2 ANQGSEA. CDR3 length equals 16 residues. V shed 4 bases and J shed 1 base, with 18 bases lying between them.